These 27 T cell receptor beta chains came from one sample sequenced in a study of shared clonotypes between healthy human individuals. Assay: immunoSEQ multiplex PCR; the TCRdb copy retains only in-frame clones and omits some. In the table there are roughly 590,000 clones, 95% of which are singletons. Naive CD8 isolation took CD45RO-negative cells positively selected for CCR7 and excluded terminally differentiated effector memory CD45RA+ cells. The sequenced sample consisted of naive CD8+ T cells sorted from blood. The receptor set was obtained from a woman aged 25 to 39 in good health.

The rearrangement links TRBV9 to TRBJ2-1; 7 bases line up with TRBD2. The V segment lost 0 bases and the J segment 3 bases; nucleotides outside the gene matches: 3. CDR3 length: 15 residues. The germline V gene encodes CDR1 SGDLS and CDR2 YYNGEE. CDR3 DNA: TGTGCCAGCAGCGTAGATGCGGGAGTCTACAATGAGCAGTTCTTC. It is translated as CASSVDAGVYNEQFF.

The chain uses TRBV28 and TRBJ2-4; D might be TRBD2 (6 bases). CDR1 and CDR2 from the germline V gene are MDHEN and SYDVKM. There are 17 residues in the CDR3. V was shortened by 0 bases and J by 6 bases, with 18 bases between the two germline ends. The CDR3 is CASSLWPLASAGNIQYF. DNA for the CDR3: TGTGCCAGCAGTTTATGGCCCTTAGCTAGCGCCGGAAACATTCAGTACTTC.

In nucleotides, the CDR3 is TGTGCCAGCAGCCCCTTTGCCACCTACAATGAGCAGTTCTTC. Protein sequence: CASSPFATYNEQFF. The V and J genes are TRBV7-6 and TRBJ2-1, with D unresolved. The length of the CDR3 is 14 residues. Germline assignment: CDR1 SGHVS and CDR2 FNYEAQ. Trimming cost V 5 bases and J 2 bases, with 10 bases left between them.

The V and J genes are TRBV19 and TRBJ1-1, with no clear D. Germline V CDR1 and CDR2: LNHDA, SQIVND (reference sequence). The V end lost 6 bases, the J end lost 5 bases, and 10 bases lay between the germline ends. The CDR3 totals 12 residues. The CDR3, as DNA: TGTGCCAGTAGAGTCACAACTACTGAAGCTTTCTTT. Its translation is CASRVTTTEAFF.

The chain joins TRBV11-3 to TRBJ2-7; D gene uncertain. Germline V gene sequence: CDR1 SGHNT, CDR2 YENEEA. The CDR3 is 13 residues long. Trimming stripped 2 bases from V and 0 bases from J, with 5 bases between. The CDR3 DNA follows: TGTGCCAGCAGCTTACAGACCTCCTACGAGCAGTACTTC. This encodes CASSLQTSYEQYF.

This clone has only a few counts. The rearrangement links TRBV5-1 to TRBJ1-2; TRBD1 matches 8 bases. The CDR3 extends over 14 amino acids. Germline loops: CDR1 SGHRS, CDR2 YFSETQ. The V gene end was trimmed by 4 bases and the J gene end by 3 bases; junction bases not matched to a gene: 5. Written as DNA, the CDR3 is TGCGCCAGCAGCCCGGACAGGGTAGACTATGGCTACACCTTC. Amino acid sequence: CASSPDRVDYGYTF.

This sequence joins TRBV7-6 and TRBJ2-1; D is possibly TRBD1 (6 bases). Germline loops: CDR1 SGHVS, CDR2 FNYEAQ. The CDR3 sequence is 13 residues long. Trimming removed 5 bases from V and 4 bases from J, with 9 bases in between. The CDR3 region has the DNA TGTGCCAGCAGCCTCACAGGGTACAATGAGCAGTTCTTC. It translates to CASSLTGYNEQFF.

The gene calls are TRBV27 and TRBJ2-7; 12 bases align to TRBD1. CDR1 is MNHEY, CDR2 SMNVEV, per germline (reference sequence). The junction had 10 bases not matched to a gene; V was cut back by 6 bases and J by 4 bases. The CDR3 contains 16 residues. This chain's CDR3 is CASSPGPGQGAYEQYF. CDR3 coding DNA: TGTGCCAGCAGCCCCGGCCCGGGACAGGGGGCGTACGAGCAGTACTTC.

This chain connects TRBV19 to TRBJ2-7, with TRBD2 as a possible D gene (6 bases). With 5 bases removed from V and 6 bases from J, the gap between germline ends came to 14 bases. This CDR3 has 13 residues. Germline CDR1 LNHDA, CDR2 SQIVND (reference sequence). The CDR3 coding sequence is TGTGCCAGTAGTCCCTCCTCTAGCGTCGAGCAGTACTTC. It translates to CASSPSSSVEQYF.

The chain uses TRBV4-1 and TRBJ2-3; no definite D call. CDR1 and CDR2 (germline): MGHRA, YSYEKL. Trimming pared 1 base from V and 1 base from J, leaving 9 bases between. This CDR3 has 15 amino acids. In DNA, the CDR3 is TGCGCCAGCAGCCAAGTGTCAGAAGGCACAGATACGCAGTATTTT. It is translated as CASSQVSEGTDTQYF.

The rearrangement uses TRBV5-6 and TRBJ2-1, with 11 bases identical to TRBD2. V lost 0 bases to trimming and J lost 5 bases; unmatched junction nucleotides: 4. From germline, CDR1 is SGHDT and CDR2 YYEEEE. CDR3 length equals 16 residues. CDR3 in amino acids: CASSLVAGGGHNEQFF. CDR3 sequence (DNA): TGTGCCAGCAGCTTGGTAGCGGGAGGGGGCCACAATGAGCAGTTCTTC.

The V gene is TRBV7-9, the J gene TRBJ1-4; 7 bases agree with TRBD1. The CDR3 is made up of 17 amino acids. Germline V gene lookup returns CDR1 SEHNR and CDR2 FQNEAQ (reference sequence). J gave up 4 bases and V 2 bases, and 10 bases lay outside the gene matches. The DNA of the CDR3 is TGTGCCAGCAGCTTATCTAACAGGGGATTTGATAATGAAAAACTGTTTTTT. It is translated as CASSLSNRGFDNEKLFF.

This clone has a single count. V gene TRBV13 combines with J gene TRBJ1-2; the D is unclear. CDR3 size: 13 residues. The germline gives CDR1 PRHDT, CDR2 FYEKMQ (reference sequence). V lost 5 bases and J lost 1, with 8 bases in between. The CDR3 protein is CASSRQSNYGYTF. The CDR3, as DNA: TGTGCCAGCAGCCGGCAGAGTAACTATGGCTACACCTTC.

V is TRBV27 and J is TRBJ2-7, with D tentatively TRBD1 (6 bases). The CDR3 loop spans 15 amino acids. Germline V gene data show CDR1 as MNHEY and CDR2 as SMNVEV (reference sequence). The V end lost 2 bases, the J end lost 3 bases, and 14 bases lay between the germline ends. The CDR3 is CASSLIGTRNYEQYF. In nucleotides, the CDR3 is TGTGCCAGCAGTTTAATTGGGACAAGAAACTACGAGCAGTACTTC.

V is TRBV5-5 and J is TRBJ1-2; D is perhaps TRBD1 (5 bases). Germline V gene sequence: CDR1 SGHKS, CDR2 YYEKEE (reference sequence). The germline V and J ends were trimmed by 0 bases and 4 bases, with 10 bases remaining between them. There are 14 residues in the CDR3. CDR3 in amino acids: CASSLEGPTYGYTF. The CDR3 DNA reads TGTGCCAGCAGCTTGGAGGGGCCTACCTATGGCTACACCTTC. Variable domain in full (rest from reference TRBV5-5 and TRBJ1-2): DAGVTQSPTHLIKTRGQQVTLRCSPISGHKSVSWYQQVLGQGPQFIFQYYEKEERGRGNFPDRFSARQFPNYSSELNVNALLLGDSALYLCASSLEGPTYGYTFGSGTRLTVV.

The rearrangement joins TRBV2 to TRBJ2-4, with 7 bases identical to TRBD1. V shed 1 base, J shed 3 bases, and the junction held 3 bases outside the gene matches. This CDR3 is 15 amino acids long. CDR1 is SNHLY, CDR2 FYNNEI, per germline. CDR3 nucleotides: TGTGCCAGCAGTGAAGAGGGACAGCTCAAAAACATTCAGTACTTC. Its protein is CASSEEGQLKNIQYF.

The chain joins TRBV7-2 to TRBJ1-2; 8 positions agree with TRBD1. V shed 5 bases and J 2 bases; nucleotides not matched to a gene: 4. CDR1 is SGHTA and CDR2 is FQGNSA in the germline V gene. This CDR3 comprises 14 residues. The CDR3 region is CASSLRQGNYGYTF. CDR3 in DNA: TGTGCCAGCAGCCTTCGACAGGGGAACTATGGCTACACCTTC.

The chain employs TRBV13 and TRBJ1-2; TRBD1 matches 11 bases. CDR1 is PRHDT, CDR2 FYEKMQ, per germline (reference sequence). CDR3 length: 16 amino acids. The J segment lost 3 bases and the V segment lost 7 bases, leaving 10 bases of the junction unmatched. CDR3 protein: CASTIRGQGADYGYTF. The CDR3 DNA is TGTGCCAGCACCATTAGAGGACAGGGGGCCGACTATGGCTACACCTTC. The whole variable domain, remainder taken from reference TRBV13 and TRBJ1-2, is AAGVIQSPRHLIKEKRETATLKCYPIPRHDTVYWYQQGPGQDPQFLISFYEKMQSDKGSIPDRFSAQQFSDYHSELNMSSLELGDSALYFCASTIRGQGADYGYTFGSGTRLTVV.

The chain combines TRBV7-8 with TRBJ2-7; D is uncertain. The CDR3 length is 13 residues. The germline CDR1 and CDR2 sequences are SGHVS and FQNEAQ. Trimming shortened V by 5 bases and J by 4 bases, and 12 bases separated the two germline ends. The CDR3 protein is CASSLDLTYEQYF. CDR3 nucleotide sequence: TGTGCCAGCAGCCTAGATTTAACGTACGAGCAGTACTTC.

In this sample, this clone turned up once. The chain joins TRBV9 to TRBJ2-1, with D unresolved. In germline, CDR1 is SGDLS, CDR2 YYNGEE. The V end lost 1 base, the J end lost 6 bases, and 11 bases lay between the germline ends. This CDR3 has 14 residues. CDR3 bases: TGTGCCAGCAGCGTAAGTGGCTCCACCAATGAGCAGTTCTTC. It yields the protein CASSVSGSTNEQFF.

The chain combines TRBV11-2 with TRBJ2-1; D may be TRBD1 (5 bases). CDR1 is SGHAT and CDR2 is FQNNGV in the germline V gene. The CDR3 covers 12 residues. V lost 1 base and J lost 9, with 7 bases in between. In nucleotides, the CDR3 is TGTGCCAGCAGCTTAGGACAGAGTGAGCAGTTCTTC. This gives the protein CASSLGQSEQFF.

The chain is built from TRBV5-1 and TRBJ1-4, with D possibly being TRBD1 (5 bases). The germline V gene encodes CDR1 SGHRS and CDR2 YFSETQ. V lost 6 bases and J lost 8, with 17 bases in between. There are 14 residues in the CDR3. The CDR3 DNA reads as TGCGCCAGCACCGCTTGGGGGTCTGGAGAAAAACTGTTTTTT. It specifies CASTAWGSGEKLFF.

CDR3 in amino acids: CASSPGQVASYEQYF. CDR3 sequence (DNA): TGTGCCAGCTCACCAGGACAGGTGGCCTCCTACGAGCAGTACTTC. The V and J genes are TRBV18 and TRBJ2-7, with 7 bases aligning to TRBD1. V lost 2 bases to trimming and J lost 0 bases; unmatched junction nucleotides: 4. The germline gives CDR1 KGHSH, CDR2 LQKENI. This CDR3 is built from 15 residues.

The chain carries TRBV7-9 and TRBJ2-5; possible D gene TRBD1, 5 bases. Trimming left V 0 bases short and J 1 base short, with 18 bases between. This CDR3 is built from 18 residues. The germline CDR1 and CDR2 sequences are SEHNR and FQNEAQ (reference sequence). CDR3: CASSLASLGLDTQETQYF. The DNA of the CDR3 is TGTGCCAGCAGCTTAGCGTCTTTGGGTTTGGACACCCAAGAGACCCAGTACTTC. Based on the CDR3 plus reference TRBV7-9 and TRBJ2-5, the full variable domain is DTGVSQNPRHKITKRGQNVTFRCDPISEHNRLYWYRQTLGQGPEFLTYFQNEAQLEKSRLLSDRFSAERPKGSFSTLEIQRTEQGDSAMYLCASSLASLGLDTQETQYFGPGTRLLVL.

CDR3 in amino acids: CASSSGTGGDNEQFF. The DNA of the CDR3 is TGTGCCAGCAGTTCCGGGACAGGGGGAGACAATGAGCAGTTCTTC. The V gene is TRBV27, the J gene TRBJ2-1; 11 bases line up with TRBD1. This CDR3 contains 15 residues. V trimming: 4 bases; J trimming: 5 bases; junction bases outside the gene matches: 4. The germline V gene has CDR1 MNHEY and CDR2 SMNVEV (reference sequence).

The chain combines TRBV2 with TRBJ2-7; D not resolved. The CDR3 runs 12 residues. CDR1 and CDR2 (germline): SNHLY, FYNNEI. V was clipped by 6 bases and J by 2 bases, with 8 bases between them. The CDR3 DNA sequence: TGTGCCAGCAGATTGGTCACCTACGAGCAGTACTTC. As protein: CASRLVTYEQYF.

The rearrangement uses TRBV30 and TRBJ2-7; D unclear. The CDR3 runs 14 residues. In germline, CDR1 is GTSNPN, CDR2 SVGIG (reference sequence). V lost 1 base and J lost 4, with 14 bases in between. The CDR3 is CAWSGSSDGYEQYF. The DNA for the CDR3 is TGTGCCTGGAGTGGCTCCTCCGACGGTTACGAGCAGTACTTC. The variable domain in full, with the rest retrieved from reference TRBV30 and TRBJ2-7, is SQTIHQWPATLVQPVGSPLSLECTVEGTSNPNLYWYRQAAGRGLQLLFYSVGIGQISSEVPQNLSASRPQDRQFILSSKKLLLSDSGFYLCAWSGSSDGYEQYFGPGTRLTVT.